Listed below are T cell receptor beta chains from one sample, sequenced in a study of T cells in Graves' hyperthyroidism and ophthalmopathy. TCRdb fed the multiplex PCR reads into MiXCR, producing one record per CDR3 protein. The sample carries roughly 700,000 distinct CDR3 sequences, 35% recorded once. The specimen was blood. Receptors originate from a middle-aged woman with Graves' hyperthyroidism. Both conserved end residues are part of each CDR3. A D gene is named only where the DNA matches it firmly. Clone size is not always given. Where it is, it says once, few, many or a class for expanded clones.

J gene,D gene,clone size,V gene,CDR3 DNA,CDR3 protein
TRBJ1-1,NA,many,TRBV13,TGTGCCAGCAGCTGGGAGGGAACCACTGAAGCTTTCTTT,CASSWEGTTEAFF
TRBJ1-3,NA,NA,TRBV9,TGTGCCAGCAGCCCCCAGGGCCACTCTGGAAACACCATATATTTT,CASSPQGHSGNTIYF
TRBJ1-2,TRBD1,many,TRBV7-9,TGTGCCAGCAGTTTCGGGACAGGGGATTATGGCTACACCTTC,CASSFGTGDYGYTF
TRBJ2-7,NA,once,TRBV19,TGTGCCTGGGAAAACAGGGGAGGCTCCTACGAGCAGTACTTC,CAWENRGGSYEQYF
TRBJ2-2,NA,few,TRBV5-1,TGCGCCAGCAACGACCCTACCAGACAGGCCGGGGAGCTGTTTTTT,CASNDPTRQAGELFF
TRBJ1-1,TRBD1,once,TRBV6-2/TRBV6-3,TGTGCCAGCAGTTTCGACAGGGAGGGGGCTTTCTTT,CASSFDREGAFF
TRBJ1-4,NA,many,TRBV10-3,TGTGCCACTTCGAGGGGAGGCCACGAAAAACTGTTTTTT,CATSRGGHEKLFF
TRBJ2-5,TRBD1,many,TRBV6-1,TGTGCCAGCAGTGTCAGGGGGCAAGAGACCCAGTACTTC,CASSVRGQETQYF
TRBJ2-2,NA,many,TRBV2,TGTGCCAGCAGTGGGATCACGAAGACCGGGGAGCTGTTTTTT,CASSGITKTGELFF
TRBJ1-2,TRBD1,NA,TRBV6-5,TGTGCCAGCAGCACAGACAGGGGCTACTATGGCTACACCTTC,CASSTDRGYYGYTF
TRBJ2-2,TRBD1,few,TRBV4-2,TGTGCCAGCAGCCAAGAAGTCCGGGACAGGAACACCGGGGAGCTGTTTTTT,CASSQEVRDRNTGELFF
TRBJ2-7,NA,many,TRBV5-5,TGTGCCAGCAGCTTGGTTTCGAAACTCACCTACGAGCAGTACTTC,CASSLVSKLTYEQYF
TRBJ2-6,NA,NA,TRBV25-1,TGTGCCAGCAGTGCGCCGACCGATTTGTCTGGGGCCAACGTCCTGACTTTC,CASSAPTDLSGANVLTF
TRBJ1-1,NA,many,TRBV19,TGTGCCAGTAATAAGTACAGGGCCACTGAAGCTTTCTTT,CASNKYRATEAFF
TRBJ2-7,TRBD2,NA,TRBV5-1,TGCGCCAGCAGCTCTGGGCCAGCGGGGGCTAACAATGAGCAGTACTTC,CASSSGPAGANNEQYF
TRBJ2-2,NA,many,TRBV15,TGTGCCACGGGCCCCCGCCGGACCGGGGAGCTGTTTTTT,CATGPRRTGELFF
TRBJ1-4,TRBD1,many,TRBV2,TGTGCCAGCAGGCCCGGGACAGGAACTATTCTTAATGAAAAACTGTTTTTT,CASRPGTGTILNEKLFF
TRBJ1-2,TRBD1,many,TRBV29-1,TGCAGCGTTGAAGAAGGGGGCGCGCGCTACACCTTC,CSVEEGGARYTF
TRBJ1-1,TRBD1,NA,TRBV7-9,TGTGCCAGCAGCTTCTTGACAGGGAACACTGAAGCTTCCTTT,CASSFLTGNTEASF
TRBJ2-3,NA,NA,TRBV2,TGTGCCAGCAGTCGTGAAATCGATACGCAGTATTTT,CASSREIDTQYF
TRBJ1-2,NA,many,TRBV7-9,TGTGCCAGCAGCTTCGAGCGCGGCTACACCTTC,CASSFERGYTF
TRBJ1-6,NA,few,TRBV4-3,TGCGCCAGCAGCCAACCCGGGACGGTCTTGAATTCACCCCTCCACTTT,CASSQPGTVLNSPLHF
TRBJ2-2,TRBD1,NA,TRBV2,TGTGCCAGCAGTGACTCAGAGGGGGCAAGAGCCGGGGAGCTGTTTTTT,CASSDSEGARAGELFF
TRBJ1-2,NA,few,TRBV10-3,TGTGCCATCAGTGAGAAAGTGGATGGCTACACCTTC,CAISEKVDGYTF
TRBJ2-7,TRBD1,few,TRBV19,TGTGCCAGTAGTCCAAACCACCGGGACAGGGGCTTCTCGTACGAGCAGTACTTC,CASSPNHRDRGFSYEQYF
TRBJ2-7,TRBD1,once,TRBV6-2/TRBV6-3,TGTGCCAGCAGGGCCGGGACAGTGACCTACGAGCAGTACTTC,CASRAGTVTYEQYF
TRBJ2-2,TRBD1,NA,TRBV12-3/TRBV12-4,TGTGCCAGCAGTTCTACGACAGGGGGGAACACCGGGGAGCTGTTTTTT,CASSSTTGGNTGELFF
TRBJ1-5,TRBD1,NA,TRBV11-3,TGTGCCAGCAGCTTCAGTGACAGGGTGGACCAGCCCCAGCATTTT,CASSFSDRVDQPQHF
TRBJ2-6,TRBD1,few,TRBV4-3,TGCGCCAGCAGCCAAAGTGGGACAGGAATATCTGGGGCCAACGTCCTGACTTTC,CASSQSGTGISGANVLTF
TRBJ2-1,NA,once,TRBV19,TGTGCCAGTAGTCCTTCTTACAATGAGCAGTTCTTC,CASSPSYNEQFF
TRBJ1-1,NA,many,TRBV4-2,TGTGCCAGCAGCCAAAGCGTGGTGAACACTGAAGCTTTCTTT,CASSQSVVNTEAFF
TRBJ2-7,TRBD2,NA,TRBV6-5,TGTGCCAGCAGCCTATCGCCGGGACTAGCGGTCTACGAGCAGTACTTC,CASSLSPGLAVYEQYF
TRBJ1-5,NA,many,TRBV7-6,TGTGCCAGCAGCCGACAGGAGGACCAGCCCCAGCATTTT,CASSRQEDQPQHF
TRBJ1-5,NA,few,TRBV4-3,TGCGCCAGCAGCCAAGGAATACATAGCAATCAGCCCCAGCATTTT,CASSQGIHSNQPQHF
TRBJ1-2,TRBD1,many,TRBV10-2,TGCGCCAGCAGTGAGACAGGGGGCTATGGCTACACCTTC,CASSETGGYGYTF
TRBJ1-1,NA,few,TRBV15,TGTGCCACCAGCAGAGTAGGCGGGGAAGCTTTCTTT,CATSRVGGEAFF
TRBJ2-2,NA,NA,TRBV7-9,TGTGCCAGCAGCCAAAGATACGCGGGGGCCGCGAACACCGGGGAGCTGTTTTTT,CASSQRYAGAANTGELFF
TRBJ2-5,TRBD1,few,TRBV20-1,TGCAGTGCTGGAAGGACAGGGCCAGAGACCCAGTACTTC,CSAGRTGPETQYF
TRBJ2-7,NA,few,TRBV27,TGTGCCAGCAGTCGGTTCAGCTCCTACGAGCAGTACTTC,CASSRFSSYEQYF
TRBJ2-1,TRBD2,NA,TRBV20-1,TGCAGTGCTAGAGGGGGACTAGCATACAATGAGCAGTTCTTC,CSARGGLAYNEQFF
TRBJ1-4,TRBD1,NA,TRBV5-4,TGTGCCAGCTCACCGGGGGACAGGGAAAGACTGTTTTTT,CASSPGDRERLFF
TRBJ1-4,NA,few,TRBV5-6,TGTGCCAGCGCTCGGGATTCTGGTAATGAAAAACTGTTTTTT,CASARDSGNEKLFF
TRBJ2-1,TRBD2,once,TRBV6-2/TRBV6-3,TGTGCCACTAGGACTAGCGGGGTCAATGAGCAGTTCTTC,CATRTSGVNEQFF
TRBJ1-1,TRBD1,NA,TRBV19,TGTGCCAGTATTGACGGGACAGGGGGCTTCGGGGCTGAAGCTTTCTTT,CASIDGTGGFGAEAFF
TRBJ2-7,TRBD1,NA,TRBV12-3/TRBV12-4,TGTGCCAGCAGACCCGGGCAGGGGGTCTTCTACGAGCAGTACTTC,CASRPGQGVFYEQYF
TRBJ2-7,NA,many,TRBV7-6,TGTGCCAGCAGCCCCAACGATCTGGAGCAGTACTTC,CASSPNDLEQYF
TRBJ1-5,NA,NA,TRBV6-5,TGTGCCAGCAGTTACTTTCGGGGCAATCAGCCCCAGCATTTT,CASSYFRGNQPQHF
TRBJ1-1,TRBD1,few,TRBV11-3,TGTGCCAGCAGCCCGCGACAGGGAGTTGTCACTGAAGCTTTCTTT,CASSPRQGVVTEAFF
TRBJ1-1,NA,many,TRBV19,TGTGCCAGTAGTATCCAGGGATTCGCTGAAGCTTTCTTT,CASSIQGFAEAFF
TRBJ2-5,TRBD2,NA,TRBV20-1,TGCAGTGCTATGGGGCTAGCGGGGATGAAACAAGAGACCCAGTACTTC,CSAMGLAGMKQETQYF
TRBJ2-2,NA,NA,TRBV19,TGTGCCAGTAGGACTAGTTACGCCGGGGAGCTGTTTTTT,CASRTSYAGELFF
TRBJ2-5,TRBD1,many,TRBV10-3,TGTGCCATCAGTGGAACCGGGACAGGGAGCGAGGTGACCCAGTACTTC,CAISGTGTGSEVTQYF